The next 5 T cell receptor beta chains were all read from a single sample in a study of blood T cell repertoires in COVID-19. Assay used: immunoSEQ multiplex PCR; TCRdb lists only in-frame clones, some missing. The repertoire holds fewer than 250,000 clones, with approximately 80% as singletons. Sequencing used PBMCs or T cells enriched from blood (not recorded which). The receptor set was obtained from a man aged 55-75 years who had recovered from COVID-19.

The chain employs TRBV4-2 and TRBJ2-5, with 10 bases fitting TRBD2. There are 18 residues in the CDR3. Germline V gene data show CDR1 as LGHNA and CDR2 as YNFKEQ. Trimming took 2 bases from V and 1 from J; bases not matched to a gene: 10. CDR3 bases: TGTGCCAGCAGCCAAAGGCTAGCGGGGGTCTCCTCCCAAGAGACCCAGTACTTC. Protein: CASSQRLAGVSSQETQYF.

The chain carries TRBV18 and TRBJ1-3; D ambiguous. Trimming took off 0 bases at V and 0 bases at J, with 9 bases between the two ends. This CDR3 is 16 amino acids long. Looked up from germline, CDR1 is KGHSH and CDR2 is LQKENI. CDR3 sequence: CASSPPSPNSGNTIYF. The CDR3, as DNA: TGTGCCAGCTCACCACCGTCCCCCAACTCTGGAAACACCATATATTTT.

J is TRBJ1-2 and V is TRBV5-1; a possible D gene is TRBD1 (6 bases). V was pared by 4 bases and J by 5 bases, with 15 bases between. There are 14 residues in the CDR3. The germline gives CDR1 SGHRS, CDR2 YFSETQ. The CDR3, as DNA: TGCGCCAGCAGCCCACCCCAGGGGTTGTATGGCTACACCTTC. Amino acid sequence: CASSPPQGLYGYTF.

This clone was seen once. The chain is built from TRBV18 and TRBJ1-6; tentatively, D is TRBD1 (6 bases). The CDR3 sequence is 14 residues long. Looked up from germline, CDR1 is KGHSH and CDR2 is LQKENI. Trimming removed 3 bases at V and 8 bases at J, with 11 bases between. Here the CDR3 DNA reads TGTGCCAGCTCACCGGGCAGGGGAGATTCACCCCTCCACTTT. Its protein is CASSPGRGDSPLHF.

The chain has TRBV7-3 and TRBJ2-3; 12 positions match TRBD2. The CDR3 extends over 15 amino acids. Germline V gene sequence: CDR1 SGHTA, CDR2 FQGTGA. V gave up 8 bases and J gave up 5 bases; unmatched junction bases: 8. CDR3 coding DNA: TGTGCCAGCGGCGCTAGCGGGGGGGCCCGAGATACGCAGTATTTT. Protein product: CASGASGGARDTQYF.